This T cell receptor beta chain was captured in a study of Graves' ophthalmopathy and Graves' hyperthyroidism. On this clonotype: Its cognate antigen is unknown.

Hyperthyroidism patients were newly diagnosed, under 2 months' duration, aged 18 to 65. Among the exclusions were patients with other autoimmune diseases, uncontrolled infections, pregnancy or lactation. The PBMC fraction was derived from 9.5 to 10 ml of fresh peripheral blood. Study results and limitations: Among thyroid clonotypes expanded above 0.001 frequency, most also appeared in blood.

Losses at the gene ends were 5 bases for V and 6 bases for J; bases not matched to a gene: 13. CDR3 size: 17 residues. RNA transcripts yielded amplified TCR beta CDR3 regions. RT-PCR in the first round used HTBI primers; a second-round multiplex PCR followed. TCRdb re-called the multiplex PCR reads with MiXCR, one entry per CDR3 protein. The table lists some 360,000 distinct CDR3 sequences, roughly 15% of them singletons. Sequencing was done on a sample of peripheral blood. This TCR was recovered from an adult woman with stable Graves' hyperthyroidism. J is TRBJ2-2 and V is TRBV12-3 or TRBV12-4, with 9 nucleotides matching TRBD1. The CDR3 coding sequence is TGTGCCAGCAGTCCCACCCAGGGGACAGGGCGTGCCGGGGAGCTGTTTTTT. It specifies CASSPTQGTGRAGELFF.